This T cell receptor (beta chain) appears in the sequencing data of a study of human T cells and chemical hapten exposure. Background on the study: The sensitizing agent was 2% DPC, placed on roughly 2 cm by roughly 2 cm of upper inner arm skin. Study results and caveats: Versus controls, significantly more large CDR3 similarity clusters arose from expanded TCRs. TCRs above 1 in 1000 frequency stayed constant with DPC sensitization.

The CDR3 runs to 15 residues. Trimming at V came to 3 bases and at J to 7 bases, leaving 9 bases not matched to a gene. CDR1 and CDR2 (germline): SGDLS, YYNGEE. TCRdb re-called the RACE reads with MiXCR, one entry per CDR3 protein. This sample has 140,000 or so distinct CDR3 sequences, with 10% to 15% found just once. Specified time point: patch test 2, 6 weeks after DPC sensitization. Specified treatment: therapeutic diphenylcyclopropenone sensitization with weekly scalp DPC. The drawing of blood occurred before each patch test was applied. Points on this clonotype: Its target is unknown.

This receptor was obtained from a woman in her forties or fifties with alopecia areata. Some clones in this sample may be carry-over from other donors' samples. This chain joins TRBV9 and TRBJ2-2; 7 bases match TRBD2. This specimen was whole blood, taken in connection with sensitization to the hapten diphenylcyclopropenone (DPC). CDR3: CASSAGAGNGGELFF. The DNA of the CDR3 is TGTGCCAGCAGCGCAGGAGCGGGAAATGGCGGGGAGCTGTTTTTT.